These 6 T cell receptor beta chains originate from one sample sequenced in a study of OX40 agonist ivuxolimab in advanced cancers. Library preparation employed the immunoSEQ multiplex PCR assay. TCRdb limited this immuneACCESS table to in-frame rearrangements with V and J called. A share of clones is missing; checked studies link under half to unresolved V genes, and the rest is unexplained. This sample has tens of thousands of clones in its table, and more than 70% of those were observed once. Around 0.6% of the sample is taken by the ten largest. Sequenced material: CD4+ or CD8+ T cells sorted from blood, taken in a trial of the OX40 agonist ivuxolimab. These TCRs come from an adult with an advanced solid tumor such as melanoma, head and neck, liver or kidney cancer.

This clone is judged medium-sized. This chain connects TRBV4-1 to TRBJ1-2, with TRBD1 matching 8 bases. There are 17 residues in the CDR3. From germline, CDR1 is MGHRA and CDR2 YSYEKL. The junction had 10 bases not matched to a gene; V was cut back by 0 bases and J by 4 bases. The CDR3 nucleotides are TGCGCCAGCAGCCAAGATACCCAGGGGGCGCAGAGCTATGGCTACACCTTC. Protein product: CASSQDTQGAQSYGYTF.

This chain links TRBV11-2 with TRBJ2-3; 8 bases fit TRBD1. The J segment lost 3 bases and the V segment lost 6 bases, leaving 8 bases of the junction unmatched. Germline CDR1 reads SGHAT; CDR2 reads FQNNGV. The CDR3 has 15 residues. CDR3 amino acids: CASSFPGQGTDTQYF. CDR3 bases: TGTGCCAGCAGTTTCCCCGGACAGGGAACAGATACGCAGTATTTT.

As regards this clone: At one end the junction does not follow the germline gene, possibly because of a read error. CDR3 bases: TGTGCCAGCTCAACACCGGGACAGGGGGCAGATACGCAGTATTTT. It is translated as CASSTPGQGADTQYF. The chain uses TRBV18 and TRBJ2-3, with 11 bases lining up with TRBD1. The CDR3 totals 15 residues. The germline CDR1 and CDR2 sequences are KGHSH and LQKENI.

The chain recombines TRBV10-3 with TRBJ2-1; tentatively, D is TRBD1 (5 bases). CDR1 and CDR2 from the germline V gene are ENHRY and SYGVKD. The CDR3 covers 15 residues. Trimming removed 2 bases from V and 0 bases from J, with 8 bases in between. As DNA, the CDR3 is TGTGCCATCAGTGAGGCCCAGGGCTCCTACAATGAGCAGTTCTTC. Residues: CAISEAQGSYNEQFF.

The chain employs TRBV18 and TRBJ2-3; 7 bases map to TRBD1. This CDR3 spans 16 amino acids. CDR1 KGHSH and CDR2 LQKENI come from the germline V gene. The V and J ends lost 3 bases and 0 bases, in that order; junction bases with no gene match: 6. The CDR3 loop is CASSPPTGLSTDTQYF. The CDR3 DNA reads as TGTGCCAGCTCACCTCCGACAGGGCTAAGCACAGATACGCAGTATTTT.

Regarding this clone: The sample carries other DNA sequences with the same CDR3. The V and J genes are TRBV28 and TRBJ1-5; perhaps TRBD1 as D (6 bases). The germline V and J ends were trimmed by 4 bases and 0 bases, with 10 bases remaining between them. CDR3 size: 15 residues. Germline CDR1 is MDHEN and CDR2 is SYDVKM. The CDR3 loop reads CASSSGAYSNQPQHF. The CDR3 DNA reads TGTGCCAGCAGTTCGGGGGCATATAGCAATCAGCCCCAGCATTTT.